This T cell receptor (beta chain) is drawn from a study of cytomegalovirus exposure and HLA in healthy donors. Findings and caveats of the study: Three chains tied to CMV proved CMV antigen-specific in vitro.

The PCR contained 60 Vbeta and 13 Jbeta primers. Repertoires were generated with immunoSEQ multiplex PCR, while TCRdb's copy carries only in-frame clones and drops some. The repertoire has roughly 120,000 clones, 80% of them found once; the top ten carry around 5%. The germline gives CDR1 MNHNY, CDR2 SVGAGI (reference sequence). Trimming cost V 6 bases and J 5 bases; bases outside gene matches: 6. This CDR3 has 15 residues. This clone has a single count. As yet, its antigen is unknown. The source is a man younger than 45 in good health and CMV-seronegative. The sample was PBMCs. The chain uses TRBV6-6 and TRBJ2-5, with 13 bases that match TRBD2. The CDR3 DNA sequence: TGTGCCAGCAGCTGGACTAGCGGGAGCCAGGAGACCCAGTACTTC. Protein: CASSWTSGSQETQYF.